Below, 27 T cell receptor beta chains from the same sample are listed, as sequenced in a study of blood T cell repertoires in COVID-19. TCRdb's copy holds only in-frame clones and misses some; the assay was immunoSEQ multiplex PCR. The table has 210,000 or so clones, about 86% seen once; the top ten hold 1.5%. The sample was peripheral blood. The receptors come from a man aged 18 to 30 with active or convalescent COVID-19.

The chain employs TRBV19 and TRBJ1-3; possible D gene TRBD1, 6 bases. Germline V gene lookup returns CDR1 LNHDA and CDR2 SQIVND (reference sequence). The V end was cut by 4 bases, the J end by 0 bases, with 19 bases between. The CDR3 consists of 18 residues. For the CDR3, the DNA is TGTGCCAGTAGTACGCCGTTTGGACAGTTTCTCTCTGGAAACACCATATATTTT. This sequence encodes CASSTPFGQFLSGNTIYF.

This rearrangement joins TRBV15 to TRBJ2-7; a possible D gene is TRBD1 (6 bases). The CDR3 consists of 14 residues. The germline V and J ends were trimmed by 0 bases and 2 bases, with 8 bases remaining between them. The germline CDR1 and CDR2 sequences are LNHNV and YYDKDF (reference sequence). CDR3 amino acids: CATSREQGPYEQYF. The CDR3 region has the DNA TGTGCCACCAGCAGAGAACAGGGTCCCTACGAGCAGTACTTC.

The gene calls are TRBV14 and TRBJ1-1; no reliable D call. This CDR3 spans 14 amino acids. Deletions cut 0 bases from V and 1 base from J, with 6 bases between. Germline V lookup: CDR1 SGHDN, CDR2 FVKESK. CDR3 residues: CASSQDRQNTEAFF. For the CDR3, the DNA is TGTGCCAGCAGCCAAGACAGACAGAACACTGAAGCTTTCTTT. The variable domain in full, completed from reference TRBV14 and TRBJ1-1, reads EAGVTQFPSHSVIEKGQTVTLRCDPISGHDNLYWYRRVMGKEIKFLLHFVKESKQDESGMPNNRFLAERTGGTYSTLKVQPAELEDSGVYFCASSQDRQNTEAFFGQGTRLTVV.

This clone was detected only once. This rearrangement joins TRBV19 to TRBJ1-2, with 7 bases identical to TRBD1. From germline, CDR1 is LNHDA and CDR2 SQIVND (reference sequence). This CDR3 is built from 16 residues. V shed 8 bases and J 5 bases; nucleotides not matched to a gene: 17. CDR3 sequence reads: CASAKGDSRAFYGYTF. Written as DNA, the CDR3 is TGTGCCAGTGCAAAGGGGGACAGCAGAGCTTTTTATGGCTACACCTTC.

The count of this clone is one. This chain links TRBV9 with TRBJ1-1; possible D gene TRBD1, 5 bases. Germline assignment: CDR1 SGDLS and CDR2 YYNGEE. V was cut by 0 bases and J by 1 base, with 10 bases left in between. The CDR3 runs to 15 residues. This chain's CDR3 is CASSVEPGWNTEAFF. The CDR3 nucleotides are TGTGCCAGCAGCGTAGAGCCAGGGTGGAACACTGAAGCTTTCTTT.

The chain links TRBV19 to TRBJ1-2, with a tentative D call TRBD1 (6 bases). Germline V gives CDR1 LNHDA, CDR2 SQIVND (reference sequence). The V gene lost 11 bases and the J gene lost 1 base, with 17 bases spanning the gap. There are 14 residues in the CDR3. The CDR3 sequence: CAATQGSNNYGYTF. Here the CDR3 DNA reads TGTGCCGCCACACAGGGAAGTAATAACTATGGCTACACCTTC.

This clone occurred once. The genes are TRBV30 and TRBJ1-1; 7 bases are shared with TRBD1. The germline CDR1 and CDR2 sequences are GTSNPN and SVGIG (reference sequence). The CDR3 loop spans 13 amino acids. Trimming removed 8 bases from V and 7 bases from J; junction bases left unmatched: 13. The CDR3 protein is CARSRTGLSEAFF. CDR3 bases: TGTGCCCGTTCGAGGACAGGCTTAAGTGAAGCTTTCTTT.

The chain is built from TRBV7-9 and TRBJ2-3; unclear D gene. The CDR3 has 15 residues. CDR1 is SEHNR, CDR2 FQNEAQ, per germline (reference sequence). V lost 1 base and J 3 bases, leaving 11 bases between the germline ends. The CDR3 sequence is CASSLGAWQTDTQYF. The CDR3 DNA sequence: TGTGCCAGCAGCTTAGGGGCGTGGCAGACAGATACGCAGTATTTT.

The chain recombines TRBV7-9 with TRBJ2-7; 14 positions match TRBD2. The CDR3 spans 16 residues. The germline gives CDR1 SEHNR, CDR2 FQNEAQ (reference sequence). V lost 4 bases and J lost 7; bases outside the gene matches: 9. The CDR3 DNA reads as TGTGCCAGCAGCTCGGGACTAGCGGGAGTCGCGGGAGAGCAGTACTTC. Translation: CASSSGLAGVAGEQYF.

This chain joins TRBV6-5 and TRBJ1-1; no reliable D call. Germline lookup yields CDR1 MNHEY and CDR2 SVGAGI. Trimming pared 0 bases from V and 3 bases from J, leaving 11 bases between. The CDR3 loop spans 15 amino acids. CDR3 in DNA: TGTGCCAGCAGTTACTCCCCCGGACTGGACACTGAAGCTTTCTTT. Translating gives CASSYSPGLDTEAFF.

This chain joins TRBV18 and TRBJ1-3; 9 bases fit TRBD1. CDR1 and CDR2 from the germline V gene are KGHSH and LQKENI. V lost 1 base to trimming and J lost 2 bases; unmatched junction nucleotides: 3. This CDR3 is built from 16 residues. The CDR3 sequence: CASSPQGQGTGNTIYF. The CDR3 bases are TGTGCCAGCTCACCACAGGGACAGGGTACTGGAAACACCATATATTTT.

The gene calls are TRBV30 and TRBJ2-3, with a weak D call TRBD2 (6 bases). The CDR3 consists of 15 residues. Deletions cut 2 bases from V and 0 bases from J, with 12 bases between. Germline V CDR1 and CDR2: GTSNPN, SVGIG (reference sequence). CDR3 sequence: CAWSLAGTSTDTQYF. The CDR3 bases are TGTGCCTGGAGTCTTGCGGGAACTAGCACAGATACGCAGTATTTT.

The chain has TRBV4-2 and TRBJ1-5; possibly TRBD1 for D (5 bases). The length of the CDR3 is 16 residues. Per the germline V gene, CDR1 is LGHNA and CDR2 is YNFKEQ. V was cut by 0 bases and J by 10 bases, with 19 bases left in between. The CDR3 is CASSQDPAREGDPQHF. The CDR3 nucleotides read TGTGCCAGCAGCCAAGATCCGGCCAGGGAGGGTGATCCCCAGCATTTT.

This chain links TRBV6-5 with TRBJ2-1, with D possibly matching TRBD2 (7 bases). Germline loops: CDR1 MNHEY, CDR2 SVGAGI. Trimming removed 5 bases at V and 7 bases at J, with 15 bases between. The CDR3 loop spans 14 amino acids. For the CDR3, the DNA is TGTGCCAGCAGTCCTCTGGGGGGGCGGAATGAGCAGTTCTTC. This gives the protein CASSPLGGRNEQFF.

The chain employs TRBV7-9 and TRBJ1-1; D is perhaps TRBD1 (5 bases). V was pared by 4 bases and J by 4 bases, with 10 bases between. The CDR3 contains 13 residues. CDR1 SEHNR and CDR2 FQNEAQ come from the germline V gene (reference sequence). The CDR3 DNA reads TGTGCCAGCAGCTCTTCAGGGATCACTGAAGCTTTCTTT. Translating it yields CASSSSGITEAFF.

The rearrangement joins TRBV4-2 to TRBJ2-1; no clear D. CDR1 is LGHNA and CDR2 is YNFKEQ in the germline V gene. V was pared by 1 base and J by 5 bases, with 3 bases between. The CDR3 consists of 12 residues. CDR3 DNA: TGTGCCAGCAGCCAAGGAGACAATGAGCAGTTCTTC. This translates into CASSQGDNEQFF.

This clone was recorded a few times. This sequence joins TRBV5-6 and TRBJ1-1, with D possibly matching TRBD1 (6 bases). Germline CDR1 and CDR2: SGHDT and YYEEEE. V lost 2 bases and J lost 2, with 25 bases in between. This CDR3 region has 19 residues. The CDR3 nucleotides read TGTGCCAGCAGCTTATATTTATCTGTTAGGGGGACGGGTAACACTGAAGCTTTCTTT. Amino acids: CASSLYLSVRGTGNTEAFF.

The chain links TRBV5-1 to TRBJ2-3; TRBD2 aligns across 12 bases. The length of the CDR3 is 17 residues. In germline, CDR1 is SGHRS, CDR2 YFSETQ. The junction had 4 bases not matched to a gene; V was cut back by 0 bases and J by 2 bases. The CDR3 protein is CASSLELAGGFTDTQYF. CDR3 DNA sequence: TGCGCCAGCAGCTTGGAACTAGCGGGAGGATTCACAGATACGCAGTATTTT.

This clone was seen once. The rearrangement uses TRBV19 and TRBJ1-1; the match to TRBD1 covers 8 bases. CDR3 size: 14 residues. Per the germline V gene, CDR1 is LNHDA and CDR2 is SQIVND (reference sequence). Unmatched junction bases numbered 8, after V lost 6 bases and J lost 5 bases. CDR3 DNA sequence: TGTGCCAGTAGGAGAAATACAGGGGGGACTGAAGCTTTCTTT. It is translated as CASRRNTGGTEAFF.

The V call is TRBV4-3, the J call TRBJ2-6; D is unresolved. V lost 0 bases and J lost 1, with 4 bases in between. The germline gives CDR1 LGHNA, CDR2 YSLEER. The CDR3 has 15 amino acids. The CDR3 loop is CASSQERSGANVLTF. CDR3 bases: TGCGCCAGCAGCCAAGAGAGGTCTGGGGCCAACGTCCTGACTTTC.

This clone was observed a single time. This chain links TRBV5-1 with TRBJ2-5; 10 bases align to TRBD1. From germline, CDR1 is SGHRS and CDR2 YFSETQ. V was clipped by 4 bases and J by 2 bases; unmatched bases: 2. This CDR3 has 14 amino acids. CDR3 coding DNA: TGCGCCAGCAGCCCGGGACAGGGGCAAGAGACCCAGTACTTC. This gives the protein CASSPGQGQETQYF. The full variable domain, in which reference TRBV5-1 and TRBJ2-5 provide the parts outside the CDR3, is KAGVTQTPRYLIKTRGQQVTLSCSPISGHRSVSWYQQTPGQGLQFLFEYFSETQRNKGNFPGRFSGRQFSNSRSEMNVSTLELGDSALYLCASSPGQGQETQYFGPGTRLLVL.

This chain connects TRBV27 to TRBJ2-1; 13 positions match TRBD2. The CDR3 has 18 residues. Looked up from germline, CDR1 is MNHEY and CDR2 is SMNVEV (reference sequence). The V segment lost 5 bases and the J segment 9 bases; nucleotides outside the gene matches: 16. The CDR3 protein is CASSPGLAGVPQRVEQFF. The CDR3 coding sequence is TGTGCCAGCAGTCCCGGACTAGCGGGAGTTCCCCAAAGGGTTGAGCAGTTCTTC.

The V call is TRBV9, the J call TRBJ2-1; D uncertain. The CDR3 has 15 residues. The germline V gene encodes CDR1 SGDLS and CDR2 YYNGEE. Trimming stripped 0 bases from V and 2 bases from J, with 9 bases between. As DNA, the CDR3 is TGTGCCAGCAGCGTAGAACTAAATCCCTACAATGAGCAGTTCTTC. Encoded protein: CASSVELNPYNEQFF.

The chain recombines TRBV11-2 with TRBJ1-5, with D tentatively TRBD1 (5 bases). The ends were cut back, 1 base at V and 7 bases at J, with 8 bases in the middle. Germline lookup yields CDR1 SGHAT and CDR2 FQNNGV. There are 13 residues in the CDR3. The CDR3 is CASSLGGRQPQHF. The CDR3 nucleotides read TGTGCCAGCAGCTTAGGGGGCAGACAGCCCCAGCATTTT.

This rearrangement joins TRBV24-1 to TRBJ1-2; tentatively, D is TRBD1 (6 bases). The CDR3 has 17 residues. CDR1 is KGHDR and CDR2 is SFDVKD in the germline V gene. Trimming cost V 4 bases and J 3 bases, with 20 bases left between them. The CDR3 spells CATSEPGTRTRDYGYTF. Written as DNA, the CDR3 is TGTGCCACCAGTGAACCCGGGACACGAACTCGGGACTATGGCTACACCTTC.

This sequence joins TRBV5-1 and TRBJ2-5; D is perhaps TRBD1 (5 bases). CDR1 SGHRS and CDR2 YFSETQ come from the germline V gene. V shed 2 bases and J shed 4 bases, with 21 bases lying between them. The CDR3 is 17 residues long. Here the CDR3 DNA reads TGCGCCAGCAGCTTTGGTCGGGCAGAACCTAGGGGAGAGACCCAGTACTTC. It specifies CASSFGRAEPRGETQYF.

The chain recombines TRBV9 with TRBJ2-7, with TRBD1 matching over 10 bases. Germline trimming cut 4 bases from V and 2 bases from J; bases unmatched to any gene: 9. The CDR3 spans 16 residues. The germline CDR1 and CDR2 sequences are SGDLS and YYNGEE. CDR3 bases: TGTGCCAGCAGCTACAACCCGGGACAGGGGACCTACGAGCAGTACTTC. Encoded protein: CASSYNPGQGTYEQYF.